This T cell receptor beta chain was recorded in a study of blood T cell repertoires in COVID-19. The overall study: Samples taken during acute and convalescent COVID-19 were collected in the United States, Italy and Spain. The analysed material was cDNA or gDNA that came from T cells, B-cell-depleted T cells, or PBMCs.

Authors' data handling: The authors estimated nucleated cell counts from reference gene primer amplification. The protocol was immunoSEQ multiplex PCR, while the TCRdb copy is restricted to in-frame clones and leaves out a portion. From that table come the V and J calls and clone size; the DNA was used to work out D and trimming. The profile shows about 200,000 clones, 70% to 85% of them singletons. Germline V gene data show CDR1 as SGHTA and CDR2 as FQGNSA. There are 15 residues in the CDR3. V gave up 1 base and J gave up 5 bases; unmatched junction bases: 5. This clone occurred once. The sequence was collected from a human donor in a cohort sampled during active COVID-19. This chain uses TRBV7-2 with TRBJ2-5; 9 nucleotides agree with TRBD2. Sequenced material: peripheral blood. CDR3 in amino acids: CASSLVAGDTETQYF. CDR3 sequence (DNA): TGTGCCAGCAGCTTAGTAGCGGGAGATACGGAGACCCAGTACTTC.